This T cell receptor (beta chain) was profiled in a study of blood T cell repertoires in COVID-19. How the authors handled the data: Estimation of nucleated cell counts relied on the amplification of reference gene primers. The data were produced by immunoSEQ multiplex PCR, yet TCRdb's version contains in-frame clones alone and is incomplete. D and trimming were read from the DNA, whereas the V and J calls and clone size are those reported in that table. Among roughly 250,000 clones listed, around four fifths were seen once. Germline V gives CDR1 LGHDT, CDR2 YNNKEL (reference sequence). With V trimmed by 5 bases and J by 1 base, 5 bases remained unmatched. This CDR3 comprises 14 residues.

The sequenced material came from peripheral blood. This sequence joins TRBV3-1 (or the pseudogene TRBV3-2) and TRBJ2-7, with 7 positions matching TRBD2. The clonotype comes from a woman aged 55-70 years with active or convalescent COVID-19. CDR3 residues: CASSGRGLSYEQYF. The CDR3, as DNA: TGTGCCAGCAGCGGGAGGGGCTTGTCCTACGAGCAGTACTTC.